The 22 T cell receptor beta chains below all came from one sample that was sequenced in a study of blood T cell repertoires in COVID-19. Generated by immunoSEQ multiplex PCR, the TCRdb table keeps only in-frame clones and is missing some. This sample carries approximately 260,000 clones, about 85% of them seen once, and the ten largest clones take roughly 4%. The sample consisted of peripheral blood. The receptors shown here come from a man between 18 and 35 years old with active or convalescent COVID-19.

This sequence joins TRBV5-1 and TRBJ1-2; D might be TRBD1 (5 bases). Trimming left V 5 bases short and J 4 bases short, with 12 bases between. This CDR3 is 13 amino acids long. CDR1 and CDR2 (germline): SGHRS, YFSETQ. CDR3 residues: CASSPGPSYGYTF. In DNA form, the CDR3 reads TGCGCCAGCAGTCCAGGGCCCTCCTATGGCTACACCTTC.

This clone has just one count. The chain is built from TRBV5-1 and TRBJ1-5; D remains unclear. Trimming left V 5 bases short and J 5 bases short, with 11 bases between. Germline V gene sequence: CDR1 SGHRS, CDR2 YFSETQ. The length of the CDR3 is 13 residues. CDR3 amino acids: CASSGGLDQPQHF. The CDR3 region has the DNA TGCGCCAGCAGTGGAGGGTTGGATCAGCCCCAGCATTTT.

CDR3 DNA sequence: TGTGCCAGTAGTACTACTCAGGGGGACTATGGCTACACCTTC. It specifies CASSTTQGDYGYTF. The chain has TRBV19 and TRBJ1-2; 7 nucleotides align to TRBD1. Germline CDR1 LNHDA, CDR2 SQIVND (reference sequence). The CDR3 contains 14 residues. V shed 4 bases, J shed 3 bases, and the junction held 5 bases outside the gene matches.

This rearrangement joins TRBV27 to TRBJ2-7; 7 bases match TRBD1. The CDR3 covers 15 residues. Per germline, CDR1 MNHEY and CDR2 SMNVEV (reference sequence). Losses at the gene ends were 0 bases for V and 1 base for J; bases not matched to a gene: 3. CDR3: CASSLSGTVSYEQYF. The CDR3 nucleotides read TGTGCCAGCAGTTTATCCGGGACAGTTTCCTACGAGCAGTACTTC.

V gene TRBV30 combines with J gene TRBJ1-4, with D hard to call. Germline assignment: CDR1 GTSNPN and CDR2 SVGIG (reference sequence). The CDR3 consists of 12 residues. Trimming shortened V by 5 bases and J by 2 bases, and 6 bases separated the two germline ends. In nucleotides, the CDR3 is TGTGCCTGGGGGCAGACTAATGAAAAACTGTTTTTT. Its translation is CAWGQTNEKLFF.

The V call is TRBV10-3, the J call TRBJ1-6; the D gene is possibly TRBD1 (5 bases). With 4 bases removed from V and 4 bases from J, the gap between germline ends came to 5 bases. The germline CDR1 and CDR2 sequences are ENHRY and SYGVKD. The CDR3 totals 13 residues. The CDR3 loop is CAISGQYNSPLHF. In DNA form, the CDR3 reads TGTGCCATCAGTGGACAGTATAATTCACCCCTCCACTTT.

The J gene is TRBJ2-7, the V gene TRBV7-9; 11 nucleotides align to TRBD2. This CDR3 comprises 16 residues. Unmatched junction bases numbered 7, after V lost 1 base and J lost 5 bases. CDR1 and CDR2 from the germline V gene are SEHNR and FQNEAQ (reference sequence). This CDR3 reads CASSLGTSGLLDEQYF. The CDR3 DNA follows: TGTGCCAGCAGCTTAGGGACTAGCGGGCTTTTAGACGAGCAGTACTTC.

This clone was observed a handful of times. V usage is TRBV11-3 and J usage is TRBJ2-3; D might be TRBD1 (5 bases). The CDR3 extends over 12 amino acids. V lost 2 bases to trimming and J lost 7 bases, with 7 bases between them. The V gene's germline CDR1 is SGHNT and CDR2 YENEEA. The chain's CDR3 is CASSLQGYTQYF. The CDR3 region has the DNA TGTGCCAGCAGCTTACAGGGTTATACGCAGTATTTT.

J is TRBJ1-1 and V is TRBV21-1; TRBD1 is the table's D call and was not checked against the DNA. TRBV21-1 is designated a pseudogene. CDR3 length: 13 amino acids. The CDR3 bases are TGTGCCAGCCAGGGGTATATGAACACTGAAGCTTTCTTT. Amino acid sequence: CASQGYMNTEAFF.

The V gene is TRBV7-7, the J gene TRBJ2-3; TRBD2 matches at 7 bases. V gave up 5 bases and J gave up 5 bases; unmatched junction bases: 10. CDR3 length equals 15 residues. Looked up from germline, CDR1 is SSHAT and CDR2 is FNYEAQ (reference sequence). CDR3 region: CASSPRGAGEDTQYF. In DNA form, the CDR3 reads TGTGCCAGCAGCCCTCGCGGGGCGGGGGAAGATACGCAGTATTTT.

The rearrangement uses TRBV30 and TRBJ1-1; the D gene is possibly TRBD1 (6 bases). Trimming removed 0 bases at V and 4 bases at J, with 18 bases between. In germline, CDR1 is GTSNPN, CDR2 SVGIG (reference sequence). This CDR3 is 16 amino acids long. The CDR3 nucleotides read TGTGCCTGGAGTGTACCCGGGGGGCCACGTGTCACTGAAGCTTTCTTT. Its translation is CAWSVPGGPRVTEAFF.

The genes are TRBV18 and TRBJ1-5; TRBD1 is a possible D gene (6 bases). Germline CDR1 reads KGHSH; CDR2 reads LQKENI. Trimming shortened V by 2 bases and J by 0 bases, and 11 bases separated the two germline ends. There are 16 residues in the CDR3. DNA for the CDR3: TGTGCCAGCTCACCATTCCTAGGGGGTAGCAATCAGCCCCAGCATTTT. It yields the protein CASSPFLGGSNQPQHF.

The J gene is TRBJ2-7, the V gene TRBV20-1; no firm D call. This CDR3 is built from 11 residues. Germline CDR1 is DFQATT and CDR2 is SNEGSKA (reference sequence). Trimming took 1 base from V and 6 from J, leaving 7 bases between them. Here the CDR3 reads CSARGDFEQYF. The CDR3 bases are TGCAGTGCTAGAGGCGATTTCGAGCAGTACTTC.

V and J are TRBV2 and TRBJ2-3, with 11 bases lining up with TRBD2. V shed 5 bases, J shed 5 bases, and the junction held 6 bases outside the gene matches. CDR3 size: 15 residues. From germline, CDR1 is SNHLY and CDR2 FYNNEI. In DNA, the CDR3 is TGTGCCAGCAGTCGCGAAGGGACTAGCGGAGATACGCAGTATTTT. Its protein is CASSREGTSGDTQYF.

This CDR3 is CASARGEAETQYF. CDR3 coding DNA: TGTGCTAGTGCCAGGGGTGAGGCGGAGACCCAGTACTTC. The V and J genes are TRBV12-5 and TRBJ2-5, with D tentatively TRBD1 (6 bases). The CDR3 totals 13 residues. CDR1 and CDR2 from the germline V gene are LGHNT and FRNRAP. The ends were cut back, 7 bases at V and 5 bases at J, with 14 bases in the middle.

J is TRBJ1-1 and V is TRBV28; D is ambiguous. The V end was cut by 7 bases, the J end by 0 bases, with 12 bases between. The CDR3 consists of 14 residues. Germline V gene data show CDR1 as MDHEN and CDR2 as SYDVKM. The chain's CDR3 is CASKITELNTEAFF. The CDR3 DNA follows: TGTGCCAGCAAGATTACAGAGCTGAACACTGAAGCTTTCTTT.

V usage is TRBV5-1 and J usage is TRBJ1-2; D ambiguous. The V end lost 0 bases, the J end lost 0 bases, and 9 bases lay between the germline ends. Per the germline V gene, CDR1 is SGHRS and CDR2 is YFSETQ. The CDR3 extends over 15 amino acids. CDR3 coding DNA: TGCGCCAGCAGCTTGGAAGTTGGGCCTAACTATGGCTACACCTTC. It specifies CASSLEVGPNYGYTF.

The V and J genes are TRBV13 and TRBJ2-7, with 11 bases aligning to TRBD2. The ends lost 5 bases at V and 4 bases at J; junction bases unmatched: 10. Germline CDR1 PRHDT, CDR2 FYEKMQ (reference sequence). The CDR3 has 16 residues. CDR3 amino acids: CASSNPLAGGPYEQYF. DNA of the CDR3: TGTGCCAGCAGCAACCCTCTAGCGGGAGGCCCTTACGAGCAGTACTTC.

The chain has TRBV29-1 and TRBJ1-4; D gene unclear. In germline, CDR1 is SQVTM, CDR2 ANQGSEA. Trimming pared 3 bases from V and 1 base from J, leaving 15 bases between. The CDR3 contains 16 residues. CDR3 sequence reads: CSVDGGKTGTNEKLFF. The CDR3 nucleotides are TGCAGCGTTGATGGCGGGAAAACGGGAACTAATGAAAAACTGTTTTTT.

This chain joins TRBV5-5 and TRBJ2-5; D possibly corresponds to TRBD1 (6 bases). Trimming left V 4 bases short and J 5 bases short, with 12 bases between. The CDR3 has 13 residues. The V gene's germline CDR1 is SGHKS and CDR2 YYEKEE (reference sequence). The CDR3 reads CASSVQGQETQYF. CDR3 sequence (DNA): TGTGCCAGCAGCGTACAGGGCCAGGAGACCCAGTACTTC.

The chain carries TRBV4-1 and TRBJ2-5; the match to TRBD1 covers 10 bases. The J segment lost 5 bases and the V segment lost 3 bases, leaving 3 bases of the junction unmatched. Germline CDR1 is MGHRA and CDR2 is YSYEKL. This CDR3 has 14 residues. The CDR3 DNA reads TGCGCCAGCAGCCAGGGACAGGGGAAGGAGACCCAGTACTTC. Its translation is CASSQGQGKETQYF.

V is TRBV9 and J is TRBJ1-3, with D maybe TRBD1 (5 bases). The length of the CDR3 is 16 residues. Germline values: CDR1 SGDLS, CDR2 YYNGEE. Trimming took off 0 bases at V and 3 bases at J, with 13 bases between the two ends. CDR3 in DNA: TGTGCCAGCAGCGTAGCTGGCAGGCAGGGTGGAAACACCATATATTTT. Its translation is CASSVAGRQGGNTIYF.